This T cell receptor beta chain was profiled in a study of Graves' ophthalmopathy and Graves' hyperthyroidism. Overall study: No treatment had been given when peripheral blood was collected at initial diagnosis.

If patients had other autoimmune diseases, uncontrolled infections, pregnancy or lactation, they were excluded. From fresh peripheral blood, 10 ml in volume, the PBMCs were obtained. Germline CDR1 and CDR2: MNHEY and SVGEGT. V was clipped by 5 bases and J by 4 bases, with 14 bases between them. The CDR3 contains 15 residues. RNA served as the template for amplifying TCR beta CDR3 regions. HTBI-primed RT-PCR formed the first round, and a multiplex PCR formed the second. TCRdb redid the calling of the multiplex PCR reads with MiXCR, one entry per CDR3 protein. The sample shows a few hundred thousand distinct CDR3 sequences, about 15% of them seen only once. This clonotype was recorded many times.

The material sequenced was peripheral blood. The clonotype originates from an adult woman with stable Graves' hyperthyroidism. The V gene is TRBV6-2 or TRBV6-3, the J gene TRBJ2-2; TRBD1 might be the D (6 bases). The CDR3 spells CASSLLGAATGELFF. Written as DNA, the CDR3 is TGTGCCAGCAGTCTCCTGGGGGCGGCCACCGGGGAGCTGTTTTTT.